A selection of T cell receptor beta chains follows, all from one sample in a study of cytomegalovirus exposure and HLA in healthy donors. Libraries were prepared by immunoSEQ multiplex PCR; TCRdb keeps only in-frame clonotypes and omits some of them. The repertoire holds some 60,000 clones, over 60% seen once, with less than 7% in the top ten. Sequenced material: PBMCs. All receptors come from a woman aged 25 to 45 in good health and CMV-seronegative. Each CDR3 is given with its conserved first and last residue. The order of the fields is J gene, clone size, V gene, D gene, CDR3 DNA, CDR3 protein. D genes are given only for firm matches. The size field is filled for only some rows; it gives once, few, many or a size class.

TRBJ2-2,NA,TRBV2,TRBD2,TGTGCCAGCAAGGCTAGCGGGTCCCGATGGGGGACCGGGGAGCTGTTTTTT,CASKASGSRWGTGELFF
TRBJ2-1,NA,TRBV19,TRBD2,TGTGCCACCTCGACTAGCGGGAGGCTCAATGAGCAGTTCTTC,CATSTSGRLNEQFF
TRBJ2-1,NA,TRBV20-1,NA,TGCAGTGCTCCGTTTAACAATGAGCAGTTCTTC,CSAPFNNEQFF
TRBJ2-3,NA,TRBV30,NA,TGTGCCTGGAGTGTAGTCCGGGACACAGATACGCAGTATTTT,CAWSVVRDTDTQYF
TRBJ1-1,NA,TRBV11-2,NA,TGTGCCAGCAGCTTAGGTTTTATTGAAGCTTTCTTT,CASSLGFIEAFF
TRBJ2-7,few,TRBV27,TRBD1,TGTGCCAGCAGTCTTACCCGGGACAGGGCGAGCGAGCAGTACTTC,CASSLTRDRASEQYF
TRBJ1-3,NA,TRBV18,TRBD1,TGTGCCAGCTCAGTCCGGGACAGGGTTTTCTCTGGAAACACCATATATTTT,CASSVRDRVFSGNTIYF
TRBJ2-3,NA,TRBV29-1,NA,TGCAGCGTTGAGGAGGGTATAGTTCATTCCGATACGCAGTATTTT,CSVEEGIVHSDTQYF
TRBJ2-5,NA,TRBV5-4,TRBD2,TGTGCCAGCAGCCCCAAGACTAGCGGGACAGGCGGAGAGACCCAGTACTTC,CASSPKTSGTGGETQYF
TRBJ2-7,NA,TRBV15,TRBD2,TGTGCCACCAGCAGAGTGGGTGGGGGAGGGCGGTACGAGCAGTACTTC,CATSRVGGGGRYEQYF
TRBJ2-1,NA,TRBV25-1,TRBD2,TGTGCCAGCAGTGAGCCGGGGACTAGCGGGAGTTCTTACAATGAGCAGTTCTTC,CASSEPGTSGSSYNEQFF
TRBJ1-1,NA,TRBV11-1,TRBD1,TGTGCCAGCAGCTTAGCACCGGGACAGGGCTTGAACACTGAAGCTTTCTTT,CASSLAPGQGLNTEAFF
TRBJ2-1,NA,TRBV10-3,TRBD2,TGTGCCATCAGCGAGGCTCGGACTAGCGCAAGAAACTCCTACAATGAGCAGTTCTTC,CAISEARTSARNSYNEQFF
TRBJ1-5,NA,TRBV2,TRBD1,TGTGCCAGCAGAAGACAGGGGGCTCCTTTGCCCCAGCATTTT,CASRRQGAPLPQHF
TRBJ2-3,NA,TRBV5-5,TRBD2,TGTGCCAGCAGCCCTCGGGAGGTCAGAAGCACAGATACGCAGTATTTT,CASSPREVRSTDTQYF
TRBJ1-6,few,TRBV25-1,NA,TGTGCCAGCAGTGGCCGGTGGGAGGTTTATAATTCACCCCTCCACTTT,CASSGRWEVYNSPLHF
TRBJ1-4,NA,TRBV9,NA,TGTGCCAGCAGCCCTCGACAGTCTGCAACTAATGAAAAACTGTTTTTT,CASSPRQSATNEKLFF
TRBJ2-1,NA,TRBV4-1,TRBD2,TGCGCCAGCAGCCCAACCACTAGCGACTCCTACAATGAGCAGTTCTTC,CASSPTTSDSYNEQFF
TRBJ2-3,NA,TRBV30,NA,TGTGCCTGGAGGTGGAGTGATATCGGTACGCAGTATTTT,CAWRWSDIGTQYF
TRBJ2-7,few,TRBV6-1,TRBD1,TGTGCCAGCATTCCGGGACAGGGCTCCTACGAGCAGTACTTC,CASIPGQGSYEQYF
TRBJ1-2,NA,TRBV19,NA,TGTGCCAGTAGCAAAGCAAAGGCGGCATACGGCTACACCTTC,CASSKAKAAYGYTF
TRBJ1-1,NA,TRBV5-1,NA,TGCGCCAGCAGCTTGTTGGACAGAACAGTGACGAACACTGAAGCTTTCTTT,CASSLLDRTVTNTEAFF
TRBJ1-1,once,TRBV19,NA,TGTGCCAGTAGTATAGATCTGACAGTGGACACTGAAGCTTTCTTT,CASSIDLTVDTEAFF
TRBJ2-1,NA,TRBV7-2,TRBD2,TGTGCCAGCAGCTCTAGCGGGAGGGCCGTATTGAATGAGCAGTTCTTC,CASSSSGRAVLNEQFF
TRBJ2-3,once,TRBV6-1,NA,TGTGCCAGCACAGGGGCTAGGGGCACAGATACGCAGTATTTT,CASTGARGTDTQYF
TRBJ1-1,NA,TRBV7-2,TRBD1,TGTGCCAGCAGCTCATCCGTTCACAGGGGAAGGGACCTATATGAAGCTTTCTTT,CASSSSVHRGRDLYEAFF
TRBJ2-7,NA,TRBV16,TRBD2,TGTGCCAGCAGCCGTGATATAGCGGGAGGGCTGTACGAGCAGTACTTC,CASSRDIAGGLYEQYF
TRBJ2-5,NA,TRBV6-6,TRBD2,TGTGCCAGCAGCCGACCAGCGGGAGACAACCAAGAGACCCAGTACTTC,CASSRPAGDNQETQYF
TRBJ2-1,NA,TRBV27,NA,TGTGCCAGCAGTTATCGGGCAGGGCAGGTGAATGAGCAGTTCTTC,CASSYRAGQVNEQFF
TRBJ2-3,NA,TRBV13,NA,TGTGCCAGCAGGCCCGGTAGCACAGATACGCAGTATTTT,CASRPGSTDTQYF